This passage covers 23 T cell receptor beta chains from one sample sequenced in a study of Tregs in tolerant kidney transplant recipients. Profiled with immunoSEQ multiplex PCR; TCRdb holds only in-frame clones, not every one. The repertoire includes 15,000 to 17,000 clones, 90% to 95% of them detected once, and over 10% sits in the top ten. Input material: CD8+ T cells from blood. Receptors were obtained from a human donor in good health.

The chain joins TRBV12-5 to TRBJ1-2; D might be TRBD1 (5 bases). The length of the CDR3 is 18 residues. Trimming took 0 bases from V and 2 from J, leaving 19 bases between them. Germline assignment: CDR1 LGHNT and CDR2 FRNRAP. The CDR3 DNA follows: TGTGCTAGTGGTTTGGTAGCTTTGGGGGGTGTTTCAAACTATGGCTACACCTTC. This sequence encodes CASGLVALGGVSNYGYTF.

This chain connects TRBV6-5 to TRBJ2-4; either TRBD1 or TRBD2 may fit D (7 bases each). Per germline, CDR1 MNHEY and CDR2 SVGAGI. Trimming cost V 6 bases and J 10 bases, with 19 bases left between them. The length of the CDR3 is 14 residues. The CDR3 region is CASSPDRTGRIQYF. As DNA, the CDR3 is TGTGCCAGCAGCCCGGACAGGACCGGGAGGATTCAGTACTTC.

J is TRBJ2-7 and V is TRBV4-1; 9 bases fit TRBD2. Germline assignment: CDR1 MGHRA and CDR2 YSYEKL. J gave up 3 bases and V 4 bases, and 10 bases lay outside the gene matches. The length of the CDR3 is 16 residues. The CDR3 is CASSPLRAGGHYEQYF. As DNA, the CDR3 is TGCGCCAGCAGCCCTCTTAGAGCGGGAGGTCACTACGAGCAGTACTTC.

The chain is built from TRBV27 and TRBJ1-1; D call uncertain. This CDR3 is built from 13 residues. With 3 bases removed from V and 1 base from J, the gap between germline ends came to 6 bases. From germline, CDR1 is MNHEY and CDR2 SMNVEV (reference sequence). Written as DNA, the CDR3 is TGTGCCAGCAGTTTTGCGGGGAACACTGAAGCTTTCTTT. Amino acid sequence: CASSFAGNTEAFF.

This clone occurred once. The gene calls are TRBV27 and TRBJ2-7; the D gene is possibly TRBD1 (6 bases). Germline V gene lookup returns CDR1 MNHEY and CDR2 SMNVEV (reference sequence). The CDR3 consists of 13 residues. Trimming pared 2 bases from V and 2 bases from J, leaving 7 bases between. CDR3 nucleotide sequence: TGTGCCAGCAGTTTAGGGGGCACCTACGAGCAGTACTTC. Encoded protein: CASSLGGTYEQYF.

The chain links TRBV4-1 to TRBJ2-1; D not resolved. Per germline, CDR1 MGHRA and CDR2 YSYEKL. This CDR3 is 15 amino acids long. The V end was cut by 8 bases, the J end by 10 bases, with 24 bases between. The CDR3 here is CASAKEPPGRWEQFF. CDR3 sequence (DNA): TGCGCCAGCGCTAAGGAACCCCCCGGTAGGTGGGAGCAGTTCTTC.

The chain links TRBV7-9 to TRBJ2-3; D is unresolved. The V gene lost 1 base and the J gene lost 1 base, with 12 bases spanning the gap. The CDR3 runs to 16 residues. CDR1 SEHNR and CDR2 FQNEAQ come from the germline V gene (reference sequence). The CDR3 DNA reads TGTGCCAGCAGCTTAGAAGGGTTTCAGGGCACAGATACGCAGTATTTT. Translation: CASSLEGFQGTDTQYF.

The chain couples TRBV27 to TRBJ2-3, with a weak D call TRBD2 (5 bases). Looked up from germline, CDR1 is MNHEY and CDR2 is SMNVEV (reference sequence). Trimming pared 5 bases from V and 6 bases from J, leaving 15 bases between. CDR3 size: 14 residues. CDR3 sequence: CASSPTGLQDTQYF. The DNA for the CDR3 is TGTGCCAGCAGTCCCACCGGACTGCAGGATACGCAGTATTTT.

V usage is TRBV15 and J usage is TRBJ2-4; a possible D gene is TRBD2 (6 bases). CDR1 is LNHNV and CDR2 is YYDKDF in the germline V gene (reference sequence). V lost 1 base and J lost 0, with 10 bases in between. The length of the CDR3 is 16 residues. The CDR3 sequence is CATSRGRGTAKNIQYF. As DNA, the CDR3 is TGTGCCACCAGCAGAGGTCGCGGGACAGCCAAAAACATTCAGTACTTC.

The chain couples TRBV9 to TRBJ1-2; the match to TRBD1 covers 7 bases. CDR1 is SGDLS, CDR2 YYNGEE, per germline. The ends lost 3 bases at V and 3 bases at J; junction bases unmatched: 8. This CDR3 contains 15 residues. The CDR3 nucleotides read TGTGCCAGCAGCGGGGGACAGCGCTGGGACTATGGCTACACCTTC. As protein: CASSGGQRWDYGYTF.

CDR3 nucleotide sequence: TGTGCCAGCAGGCCGGCTGGGTATGGCTACACCTTC. Encoded protein: CASRPAGYGYTF. The chain combines TRBV7-9 with TRBJ1-2, with D uncertain. This CDR3 spans 12 amino acids. The V gene lost 6 bases and the J gene lost 5 bases, with 10 bases spanning the gap. Looked up from germline, CDR1 is SEHNR and CDR2 is FQNEAQ (reference sequence).

This clone has just one count. V and J are TRBV20-1 and TRBJ2-5; D call uncertain. With 6 bases removed from V and 7 bases from J, the gap between germline ends came to 12 bases. Germline CDR1 and CDR2: DFQATT and SNEGSKA (reference sequence). The CDR3 runs to 11 residues. The CDR3: CSASSPRTQYF. CDR3 sequence (DNA): TGCAGTGCGTCTTCACCGAGGACCCAGTACTTC.

This rearrangement joins TRBV9 to TRBJ2-7; D is unclear. The CDR3 is 13 residues long. Per germline, CDR1 SGDLS and CDR2 YYNGEE. The V end was cut by 3 bases, the J end by 3 bases, with 10 bases between. CDR3: CASSAALGYEQYF. The CDR3 DNA reads TGTGCCAGCAGCGCCGCACTGGGCTACGAGCAGTACTTC.

This rearrangement joins TRBV11-1 to TRBJ2-3; D is unresolved. CDR3 length equals 14 residues. Per germline, CDR1 SGHAT and CDR2 FQDESV (reference sequence). Trimming left V 1 base short and J 1 base short, with 6 bases between. The CDR3 reads CASSLVAGTDTQYF. The CDR3 DNA reads TGTGCCAGCAGCTTAGTGGCAGGCACAGATACGCAGTATTTT.

This clone was detected a few times. V and J are TRBV11-2 and TRBJ1-1; D call uncertain. The CDR3 contains 15 residues. Trimming left V 5 bases short and J 7 bases short, with 20 bases between. Looked up from germline, CDR1 is SGHAT and CDR2 is FQNNGV. CDR3 bases: TGTGCCAGCAGCCCCGAAGAGGGAGTTTGGGGTGAAGCTTTCTTT. This codes for CASSPEEGVWGEAFF.

This chain uses TRBV2 with TRBJ1-2, with TRBD1 as a possible D gene (6 bases). CDR1 SNHLY and CDR2 FYNNEI come from the germline V gene. The CDR3 is 14 amino acids. V lost 11 bases, J lost 7 bases, and 23 bases lay in between. CDR3 in DNA: TGTGCCGGCCGACAGGCTGTCGGCATACGTGGCTACACCTTC. Amino acid sequence: CAGRQAVGIRGYTF.

The chain carries TRBV9 and TRBJ1-2; no clear D. The germline V gene has CDR1 SGDLS and CDR2 YYNGEE. With 2 bases removed from V and 4 bases from J, the gap between germline ends came to 6 bases. The CDR3 has 12 residues. Here the CDR3 reads CASSVGSYGYTF. CDR3 DNA: TGTGCCAGCAGCGTTGGCAGCTATGGCTACACCTTC.

The DNA of the CDR3 is TGTGCCAGCAGCCCCCCGGGCGCGAGGTTCTACAATGAGCAGTTCTTC. Its translation: CASSPPGARFYNEQFF. The V gene is TRBV7-2, the J gene TRBJ2-1; D unresolved. V was clipped by 5 bases and J by 3 bases, with 17 bases between them. This CDR3 has 16 residues. Germline V lookup: CDR1 SGHTA, CDR2 FQGNSA.

V is TRBV4-1 and J is TRBJ2-5; 8 bases are shared with TRBD1. Germline assignment: CDR1 MGHRA and CDR2 YSYEKL. Trimming at V came to 0 bases and at J to 2 bases, leaving 2 bases not matched to a gene. CDR3 size: 15 residues. For the CDR3, the DNA is TGCGCCAGCAGCCAAGATAGGGACAGGCAAGAGACCCAGTACTTC. Translating gives CASSQDRDRQETQYF.

The chain is built from TRBV30 and TRBJ2-7; D remains unclear. CDR3 size: 12 residues. Per the germline V gene, CDR1 is GTSNPN and CDR2 is SVGIG (reference sequence). CDR3 amino acids: CAIWADSYEQYF. DNA for the CDR3: TGTGCAATATGGGCGGATTCCTACGAGCAGTACTTC.

In its sample, this clone was seen once. This rearrangement joins TRBV6-6 to TRBJ2-5; 7 bases fit TRBD2. This CDR3 is built from 15 residues. The V segment lost 5 bases and the J segment 5 bases; nucleotides outside the gene matches: 11. Looked up from germline, CDR1 is MNHNY and CDR2 is SVGAGI (reference sequence). Written as DNA, the CDR3 is TGTGCCAGCAGTAAAAGACTAGCCCCGTTTGAGACCCAGTACTTC. Translating it yields CASSKRLAPFETQYF.

The chain recombines TRBV29-1 with TRBJ2-5, with 16 bases identical to TRBD2. The ends lost 5 bases at V and 4 bases at J; junction bases unmatched: 10. CDR1 and CDR2 from the germline V gene are SQVTM and ANQGSEA. The CDR3 is 17 amino acids. CDR3 DNA: TGCAGCGTTCAGGGGACTAGCGGGAGGGCATTAGGAGAGACCCAGTACTTC. This sequence encodes CSVQGTSGRALGETQYF. Using reference TRBV29-1 and TRBJ2-5 for the parts outside the CDR3, the full variable domain is SAVISQKPSRDICQRGTSLTIQCQVDSQVTMMFWYRQQPGQSLTLIATANQGSEATYESGFVIDKFPISRPNLTFSTLTVSNMSPEDSSIYLCSVQGTSGRALGETQYFGPGTRLLVL.

The chain joins TRBV5-1 to TRBJ2-3; the match to TRBD2 covers 7 bases. Germline lookup yields CDR1 SGHRS and CDR2 YFSETQ. The CDR3 extends over 17 amino acids. The trim removed 0 bases at V and 4 bases at J, leaving 11 bases unmatched. The CDR3 nucleotides read TGCGCCAGCAGCTTGGGCTTTGGCGGGAGTCTAGCAGATACGCAGTATTTT. Protein product: CASSLGFGGSLADTQYF.